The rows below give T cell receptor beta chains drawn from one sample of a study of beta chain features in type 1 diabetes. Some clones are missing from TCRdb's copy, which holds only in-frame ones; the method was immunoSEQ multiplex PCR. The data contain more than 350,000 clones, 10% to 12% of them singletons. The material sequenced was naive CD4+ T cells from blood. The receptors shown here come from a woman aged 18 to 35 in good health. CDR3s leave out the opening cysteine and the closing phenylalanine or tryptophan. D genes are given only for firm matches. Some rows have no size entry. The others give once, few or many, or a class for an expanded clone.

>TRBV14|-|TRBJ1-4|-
ASSQGLGPNEKLF
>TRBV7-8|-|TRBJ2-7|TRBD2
ASRLAGEQYEQY
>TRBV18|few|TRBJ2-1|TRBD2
ASSPQEAGGHNEQF
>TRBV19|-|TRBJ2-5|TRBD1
ASSMGQGQETQY
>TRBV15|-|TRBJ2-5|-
ATSKKEARNAETQY
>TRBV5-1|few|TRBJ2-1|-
ASSPSTGYTDEQF
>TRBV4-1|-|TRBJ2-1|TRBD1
ASSQGDRGAYNEQF
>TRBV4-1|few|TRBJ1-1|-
ASSLITGTNTEAF
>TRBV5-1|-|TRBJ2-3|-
ASSPGGLGASDTDTQY
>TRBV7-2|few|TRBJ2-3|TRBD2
ASSLAAGGGDTQY
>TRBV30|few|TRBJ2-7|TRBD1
AWIGQGHYEQY
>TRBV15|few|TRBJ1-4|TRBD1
ATSRDPTGMEKLF
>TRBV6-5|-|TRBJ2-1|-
ASRLGLNSYNEQF
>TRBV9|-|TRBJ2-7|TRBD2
ASSVRLAGVTEQY
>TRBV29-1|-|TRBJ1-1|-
SVEGSMNTEAF
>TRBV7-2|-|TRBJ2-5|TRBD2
ASSSSTGGWETQY
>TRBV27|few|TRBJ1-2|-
ASSSSQSPSNYGYT
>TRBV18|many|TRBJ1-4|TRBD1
ASSRGQGEKLF
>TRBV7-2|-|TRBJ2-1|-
ASSFGTPYNELF
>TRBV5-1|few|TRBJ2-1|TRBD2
ASNSGRGDEQF
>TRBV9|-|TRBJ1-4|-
ASSPGATNEKLF
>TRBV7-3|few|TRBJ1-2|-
ASSPGVDNYGYT
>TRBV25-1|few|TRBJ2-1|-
ASTAYMEQF
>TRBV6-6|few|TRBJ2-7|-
ASRLSFEQY
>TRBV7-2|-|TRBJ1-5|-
ASSARYGDNQPQH
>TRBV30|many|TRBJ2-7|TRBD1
AWSRGTGVPYEQY
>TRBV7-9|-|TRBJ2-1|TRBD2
ASSQPTSGRTNYNEQF